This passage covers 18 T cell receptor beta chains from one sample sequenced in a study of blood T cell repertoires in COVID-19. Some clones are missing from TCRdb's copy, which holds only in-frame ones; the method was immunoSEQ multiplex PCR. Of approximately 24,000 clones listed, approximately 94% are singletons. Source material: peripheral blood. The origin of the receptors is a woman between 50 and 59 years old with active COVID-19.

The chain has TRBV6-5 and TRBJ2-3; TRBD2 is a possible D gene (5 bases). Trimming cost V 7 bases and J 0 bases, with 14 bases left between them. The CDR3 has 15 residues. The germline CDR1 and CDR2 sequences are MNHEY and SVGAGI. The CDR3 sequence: CASIARGTSTDTQYF. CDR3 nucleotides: TGTGCCAGCATTGCACGGGGAACTAGCACAGATACGCAGTATTTT.

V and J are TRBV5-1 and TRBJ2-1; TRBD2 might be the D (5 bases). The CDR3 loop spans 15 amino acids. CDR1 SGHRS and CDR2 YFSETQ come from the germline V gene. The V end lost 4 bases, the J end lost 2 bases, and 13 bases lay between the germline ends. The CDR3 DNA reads TGCGCCAGCAGCCCTACTAGGAGTCCCTACAATGAGCAGTTCTTC. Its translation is CASSPTRSPYNEQFF.

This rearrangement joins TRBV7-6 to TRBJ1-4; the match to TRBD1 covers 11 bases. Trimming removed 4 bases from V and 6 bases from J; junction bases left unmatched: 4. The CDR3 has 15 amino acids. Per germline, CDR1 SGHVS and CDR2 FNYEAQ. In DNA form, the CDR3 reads TGTGCCAGCAGCTCCTCGGGACAGGGGGATGAAAAACTGTTTTTT. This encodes CASSSSGQGDEKLFF.

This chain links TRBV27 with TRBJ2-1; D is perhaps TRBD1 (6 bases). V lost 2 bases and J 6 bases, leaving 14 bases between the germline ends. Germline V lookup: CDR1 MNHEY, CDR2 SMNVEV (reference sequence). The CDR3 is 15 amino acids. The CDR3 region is CASSLGPLDSNEQFF. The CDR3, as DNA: TGTGCCAGCAGTTTAGGGCCTTTGGACAGCAATGAGCAGTTCTTC.

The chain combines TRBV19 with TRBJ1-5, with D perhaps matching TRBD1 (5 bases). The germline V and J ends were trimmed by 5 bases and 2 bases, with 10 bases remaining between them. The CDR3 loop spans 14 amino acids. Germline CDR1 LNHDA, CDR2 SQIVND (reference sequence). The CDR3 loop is CASSSRVGNQPQHF. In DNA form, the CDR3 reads TGTGCCAGTAGTTCCAGGGTGGGCAATCAGCCCCAGCATTTT.

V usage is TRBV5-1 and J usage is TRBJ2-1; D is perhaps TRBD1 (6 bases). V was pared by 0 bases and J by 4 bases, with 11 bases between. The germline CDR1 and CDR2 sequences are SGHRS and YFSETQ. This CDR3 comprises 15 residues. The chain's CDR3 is CASSLGDNPYNEQFF. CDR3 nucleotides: TGCGCCAGCAGCTTGGGGGACAACCCTTACAATGAGCAGTTCTTC.

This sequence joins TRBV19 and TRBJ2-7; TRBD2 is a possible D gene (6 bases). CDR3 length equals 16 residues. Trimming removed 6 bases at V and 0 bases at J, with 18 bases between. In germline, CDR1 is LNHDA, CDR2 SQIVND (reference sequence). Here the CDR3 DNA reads TGTGCCAGTAGCCTGAGTTCGCCCGGGGGCTCCTACGAGCAGTACTTC. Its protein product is CASSLSSPGGSYEQYF.

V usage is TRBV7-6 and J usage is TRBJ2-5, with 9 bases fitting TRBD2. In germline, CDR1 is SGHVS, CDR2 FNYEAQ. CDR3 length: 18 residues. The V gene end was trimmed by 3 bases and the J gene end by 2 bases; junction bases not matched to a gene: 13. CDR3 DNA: TGTGCCAGCAGCTTTAGTGGCGGGGGGGCCTCAGGTCAAGAGACCCAGTACTTC. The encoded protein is CASSFSGGGASGQETQYF.

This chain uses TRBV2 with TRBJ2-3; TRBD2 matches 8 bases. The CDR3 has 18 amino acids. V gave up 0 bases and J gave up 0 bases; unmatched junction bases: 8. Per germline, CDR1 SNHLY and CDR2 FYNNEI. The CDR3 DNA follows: TGTGCCAGCAGTGAAGCTATGTGGGTAGCGGGGAGCACAGATACGCAGTATTTT. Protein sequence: CASSEAMWVAGSTDTQYF.

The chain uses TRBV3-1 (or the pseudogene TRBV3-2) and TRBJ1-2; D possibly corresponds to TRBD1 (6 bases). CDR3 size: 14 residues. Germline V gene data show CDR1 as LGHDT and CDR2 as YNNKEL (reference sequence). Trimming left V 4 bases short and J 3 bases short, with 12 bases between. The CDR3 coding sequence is TGTGCCAGCAGCCGTGGACAGAGCGACTATGGCTACACCTTC. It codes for CASSRGQSDYGYTF.

CDR3 region: CASRGQGADYGYTF. For the CDR3, the DNA is TGCGCCAGCAGGGGACAGGGGGCAGACTATGGCTACACCTTC. This rearrangement joins TRBV5-1 to TRBJ1-2; 12 nucleotides agree with TRBD1. Germline values: CDR1 SGHRS, CDR2 YFSETQ. The J segment lost 3 bases and the V segment lost 5 bases, leaving 2 bases of the junction unmatched. The CDR3 length is 14 residues.

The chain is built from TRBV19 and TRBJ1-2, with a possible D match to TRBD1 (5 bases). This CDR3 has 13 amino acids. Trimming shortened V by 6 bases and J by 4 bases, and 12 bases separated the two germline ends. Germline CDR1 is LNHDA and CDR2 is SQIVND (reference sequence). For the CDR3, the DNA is TGTGCCAGTAGGATGACAGCCCGCTATGGCTACACCTTC. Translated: CASRMTARYGYTF.

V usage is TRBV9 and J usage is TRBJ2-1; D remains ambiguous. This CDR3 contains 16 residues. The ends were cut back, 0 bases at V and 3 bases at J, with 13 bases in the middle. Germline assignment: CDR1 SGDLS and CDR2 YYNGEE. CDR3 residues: CASSVVPTYYYNEQFF. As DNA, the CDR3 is TGTGCCAGCAGCGTAGTTCCCACCTACTACTACAATGAGCAGTTCTTC. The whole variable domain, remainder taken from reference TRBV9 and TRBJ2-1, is DSGVTQTPKHLITATGQRVTLRCSPRSGDLSVYWYQQSLDQGLQFLIQYYNGEERAKGNILERFSAQQFPDLHSELNLSSLELGDSALYFCASSVVPTYYYNEQFFGPGTRLTVL.

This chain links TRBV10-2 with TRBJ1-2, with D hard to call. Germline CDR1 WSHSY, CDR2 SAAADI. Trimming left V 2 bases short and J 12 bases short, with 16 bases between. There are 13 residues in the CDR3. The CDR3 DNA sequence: TGCGCCAGCAGTGAGCCCCTGACGGTGAGGCACACCTTC. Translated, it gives CASSEPLTVRHTF.

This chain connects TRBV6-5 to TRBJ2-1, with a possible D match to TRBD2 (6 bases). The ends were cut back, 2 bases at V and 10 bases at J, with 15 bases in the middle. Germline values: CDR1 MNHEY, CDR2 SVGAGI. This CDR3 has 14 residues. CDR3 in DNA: TGTGCCAGCAGTTACCGCCCGGGGGTGAGCGAGCAGTTCTTC. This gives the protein CASSYRPGVSEQFF.

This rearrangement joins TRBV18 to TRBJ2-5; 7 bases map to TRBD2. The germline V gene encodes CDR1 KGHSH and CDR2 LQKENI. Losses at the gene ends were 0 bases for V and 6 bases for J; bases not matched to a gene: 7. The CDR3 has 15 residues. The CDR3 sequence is CASSPPGGIPKTQYF. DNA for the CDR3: TGTGCCAGCTCACCACCGGGAGGGATCCCTAAGACCCAGTACTTC.

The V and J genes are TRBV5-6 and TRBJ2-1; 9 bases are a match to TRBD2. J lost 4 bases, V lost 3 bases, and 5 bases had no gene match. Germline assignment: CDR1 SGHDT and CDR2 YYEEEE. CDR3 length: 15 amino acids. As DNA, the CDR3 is TGTGCCAGCAGCTCTTTAGCGGGGGCGTACAATGAGCAGTTCTTC. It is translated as CASSSLAGAYNEQFF.

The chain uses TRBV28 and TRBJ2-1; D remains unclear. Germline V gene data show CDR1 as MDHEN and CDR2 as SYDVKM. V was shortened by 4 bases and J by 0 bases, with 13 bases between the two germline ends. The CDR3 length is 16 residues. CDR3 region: CASSSATRSSYNEQFF. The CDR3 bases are TGTGCCAGCAGTTCCGCGACTCGGAGCTCCTACAATGAGCAGTTCTTC.